The 23 T cell receptor beta chains given below trace back to one sample, sequenced in a study of monozygotic twins with inflammatory bowel disease (dated by TCRdb to 2018 to 2020). Library creation used 5' RACE. Instrument used: Illumina HiSeq 2500. TCRdb reprocessed the reads and provides one entry for every CDR3 protein sequence; no DNA is given. This sample's listing comprises 350,000 to 550,000 distinct CDR3 sequences. The ten most abundant clones make up around 2.4% of the sample. The sample consisted of blood. Every receptor here comes from a human donor with ulcerative colitis or Crohn's disease, or a healthy co-twin of an affected twin (not recorded which).

The rearrangement uses TRBV20-1 and TRBJ1-1. This CDR3 has 13 residues. Germline lookup yields CDR1 DFQATT and CDR2 SNEGSKA (reference sequence). The CDR3 reads CSARALPNTEAFF.

V usage is TRBV12-3 or TRBV12-4 and J usage is TRBJ2-1; TCRdb proposes TRBD2, but this gene call is untestable without DNA. The CDR3 loop spans 13 amino acids. CDR3 sequence reads: CASSLSTSGKQFF.

The V and J genes are TRBV27 and TRBJ1-1; TCRdb outputs TRBD1, but without DNA this stays unchecked. Looked up from germline, CDR1 is MNHEY and CDR2 is SMNVEV (reference sequence). CDR3 length: 15 amino acids. This chain's CDR3 is CASRPRTDSGTEAFF.

The V and J genes are TRBV15 and TRBJ2-5. The CDR3 runs to 15 residues. Germline V gives CDR1 LNHNV, CDR2 YYDKDF (reference sequence). The CDR3 is CATSRVFGDSAAQYF.

The V and J genes are TRBV27 and TRBJ2-7; TCRdb lists TRBD1, though no DNA is available to test this call. This CDR3 has 17 residues. The germline V gene encodes CDR1 MNHEY and CDR2 SMNVEV (reference sequence). The CDR3 loop is CASSTRQGGPAHYEQYF.

This chain joins TRBV20-1 and TRBJ2-7; the TRBD1 assignment by TCRdb is unverifiable without DNA. The CDR3 is 16 amino acids. Per the germline V gene, CDR1 is DFQATT and CDR2 is SNEGSKA (reference sequence). CDR3 sequence: CSARTFPGQGSAKQYF.

The rearrangement joins TRBV27 to TRBJ1-4; the TCRdb call, TRBD1, lacks DNA for checking. Germline CDR1 MNHEY, CDR2 SMNVEV (reference sequence). The length of the CDR3 is 14 residues. Here the CDR3 reads CASRPGQAGEKLFF.

The chain joins TRBV5-1 to TRBJ1-1; TCRdb indicates TRBD1, and absent DNA this call remains unverified. From germline, CDR1 is SGHRS and CDR2 YFSETQ. The CDR3 runs to 13 residues. The CDR3 protein is CSSSSPPGPEAFF.

V is TRBV6-6 and J is TRBJ1-1. The CDR3 runs to 12 residues. CDR1 MNHNY and CDR2 SVGAGI come from the germline V gene (reference sequence). CDR3: CASSYSGPEAFF.

The V gene is TRBV5-1, the J gene TRBJ1-4; the TCRdb D gene call, TRBD1, has no DNA to confirm it. CDR1 SGHRS and CDR2 YFSETQ come from the germline V gene. The CDR3 is 15 amino acids. CDR3 residues: CASSTTGATNEKLFF.

This sequence joins TRBV20-1 and TRBJ2-3; the D call of TRBD1 rests on TCRdb alone, since no DNA is present to check it. The CDR3 contains 16 residues. The germline CDR1 and CDR2 sequences are DFQATT and SNEGSKA (reference sequence). CDR3 region: CSASLTQGRITDTQYF.

The rearrangement links TRBV28 to TRBJ2-6; the TCRdb call, TRBD1, lacks DNA for checking. The germline V gene has CDR1 MDHEN and CDR2 SYDVKM. The CDR3 is 18 amino acids. The CDR3 loop reads CASSLLGQGLRGANVLTF.

The chain is built from TRBV27 and TRBJ2-1; the D call of TRBD1 rests on TCRdb alone, since no DNA is present to check it. The CDR3 is made up of 14 amino acids. Per germline, CDR1 MNHEY and CDR2 SMNVEV (reference sequence). CDR3 in amino acids: CASSRETAGNEQFF.

CDR3 amino acids: CASSYSRGQGSVGANVLTF. The V and J genes are TRBV6-2 or TRBV6-3 and TRBJ2-6; the D call of TRBD1 rests on TCRdb alone, since no DNA is present to check it. This CDR3 has 19 amino acids. CDR1 and CDR2 from the germline V gene are MNHEY and SVGEGT.

The chain carries TRBV12-3 or TRBV12-4 and TRBJ1-1. CDR3 length: 14 amino acids. CDR3 in amino acids: CASSEGTIRTEAFF.

The chain carries TRBV15 and TRBJ2-1; TCRdb's assignment of TRBD2 cannot be checked, as there is no DNA. This CDR3 is 18 amino acids long. CDR1 LNHNV and CDR2 YYDKDF come from the germline V gene (reference sequence). The CDR3 sequence: CATSREQGLAGAYNEQFF.

V gene TRBV20-1 combines with J gene TRBJ2-1; there is no DNA to check the TCRdb D call of TRBD1. The CDR3 covers 14 residues. The germline gives CDR1 DFQATT, CDR2 SNEGSKA (reference sequence). CDR3 region: CSARRGGPYNEQFF.

This chain links TRBV7-2 with TRBJ2-1; TCRdb indicates TRBD2, and absent DNA this call remains unverified. The CDR3 runs to 17 residues. Germline CDR1 and CDR2: SGHTA and FQGNSA. The CDR3 reads CASSLRVAGGPTSEQFF.

The genes are TRBV20-1 and TRBJ1-5. The CDR3 loop spans 12 amino acids. The germline CDR1 and CDR2 sequences are DFQATT and SNEGSKA (reference sequence). This CDR3 reads CSASDGPEPQHF.

The rearrangement joins TRBV20-1 to TRBJ1-6; TCRdb selects TRBD1, and the lack of DNA leaves this call unchecked. This CDR3 contains 15 residues. Germline V CDR1 and CDR2: DFQATT, SNEGSKA (reference sequence). This chain's CDR3 is CSAIRGGSYNSPLHF.

The CDR3 is CSARVSGANVLTF. The V gene is TRBV20-1, the J gene TRBJ2-6. Germline lookup yields CDR1 DFQATT and CDR2 SNEGSKA (reference sequence). The CDR3 contains 13 residues.

V usage is TRBV12-3 or TRBV12-4 and J usage is TRBJ2-1; TCRdb designates TRBD1, a call that cannot be tested without DNA. The CDR3 has 16 amino acids. This chain's CDR3 is CASSSGGGQGYNEQFF.

This rearrangement joins TRBV10-3 to TRBJ2-1; TCRdb indicates TRBD1, and absent DNA this call remains unverified. Germline CDR1 and CDR2: ENHRY and SYGVKD. CDR3 length equals 14 residues. This CDR3 reads CAILRQGAVGEQFF.